The 5 T cell receptor beta chains listed next were all sequenced from one sample in a study of blood T cell repertoires in COVID-19 (dated by TCRdb to 2020 to 2022). The library was generated by the immunoSEQ multiplex PCR assay. Not all clones reach the TCRdb copy of this immuneACCESS table, which keeps in-frame sequences only. Checked studies attribute under half of the gap to unresolved V genes and leave the rest unexplained. The sample data list 300,000 to 350,000 clones, and about 91% of these were observed just once. Of the sample, 1.5% to 2% is held by the ten largest clones. Sequencing was performed on peripheral blood. Receptor source: a woman aged 25-40 years with COVID-19, enrolled during active disease.

The chain links TRBV7-2 to TRBJ1-2, with D tentatively TRBD1 (6 bases). Trimming shortened V by 2 bases and J by 4 bases, and 23 bases separated the two germline ends. The CDR3 sequence is 18 residues long. In germline, CDR1 is SGHTA, CDR2 FQGNSA. In nucleotides, the CDR3 is TGTGCCAGCAGCTTACACTCGACAGGCCGACCGTACGGCTATGGCTACACCTTC. This codes for CASSLHSTGRPYGYGYTF.

CDR3 sequence (DNA): TGTGCCAGCAGCCCTGGACAGGGATCGGGCTATGGCTACACCTTC. This encodes CASSPGQGSGYGYTF. This chain uses TRBV4-2 with TRBJ1-2, with 8 bases fitting TRBD1. CDR1 and CDR2 from the germline V gene are LGHNA and YNFKEQ. This CDR3 region has 15 residues. The V and J ends lost 4 bases and 4 bases, in that order; junction bases with no gene match: 8.

The V call is TRBV20-1, the J call TRBJ1-2; D not certain. Trimming removed 3 bases from V and 6 bases from J, with 20 bases in between. The CDR3 consists of 15 residues. The V gene's germline CDR1 is DFQATT and CDR2 SNEGSKA (reference sequence). The CDR3 protein is CSASGLPRVEDGYTF. In DNA, the CDR3 is TGCAGTGCTAGTGGACTTCCACGGGTCGAGGATGGCTACACCTTC.

Only one count was recorded for this clone. V and J are TRBV5-1 and TRBJ2-5; possible D gene TRBD2, 6 bases. The V and J ends lost 3 bases and 4 bases respectively, with 19 bases between them. The CDR3 is made up of 16 amino acids. CDR1 and CDR2 from the germline V gene are SGHRS and YFSETQ. CDR3 amino acids: CASSWGWTGVGETQYF. For the CDR3, the DNA is TGCGCCAGCAGCTGGGGCTGGACGGGGGTAGGAGAGACCCAGTACTTC.

The chain carries TRBV5-4 and TRBJ1-1; TRBD1 aligns across 9 bases. This CDR3 region has 16 residues. V lost 3 bases, J lost 0 bases, and 6 bases stayed unmatched. Germline V gene data show CDR1 as SGHNT and CDR2 as YYREEE (reference sequence). CDR3 in amino acids: CASSSGTGSMNTEAFF. The CDR3 DNA is TGTGCCAGCAGCTCCGGGACAGGGTCCATGAACACTGAAGCTTTCTTT.